This TCR beta chain stems from a study of T cells in Graves' hyperthyroidism and ophthalmopathy. V was clipped by 1 base and J by 5 bases, with 15 bases between them. This CDR3 comprises 15 residues. Per germline, CDR1 MGHRA and CDR2 YSYEKL. Exclusion followed for patients with uncontrolled infection, other autoimmune disease, pregnancy or lactation. Regarding the study as a whole: Clonotypes that were expanded in thyroid above 0.001 mostly appeared in blood too.

There are a few counts of this clonotype. Antigen: not known. Amplification yielded TCR beta CDR3 regions, with RNA transcripts as the source. The TCR CDR3 was amplified in a first-round RT-PCR using the HTBI primer set. TCRdb re-called the multiplex PCR reads with MiXCR, one entry per CDR3 protein. Of around 450,000 distinct CDR3 sequences detected, around a sixth appear once; the ten largest clones hold approximately 14%. The rearrangement links TRBV4-1 to TRBJ2-7; D call uncertain. This clonotype was sampled from a young woman with Graves' hyperthyroidism. The sequenced material came from blood. CDR3 sequence (DNA): TGCGCCAGCAGCCAAGGACGGAGAAAGATCGACGAGCAGTACTTC. The encoded protein is CASSQGRRKIDEQYF.